These T cell receptor beta chains were read from a single sample in a study of T cell changes during pregnancy in multiple sclerosis. Method: immunoSEQ multiplex PCR; TCRdb's copy keeps in-frame clones and lacks some. Found here are fewer than 45,000 clones, about nine tenths of them singletons; the top ten hold 0.7% to 0.8%. Sequencing was performed on CD4+ T cells from peripheral blood mononuclear cells, taken after pregnancy. The receptors shown here come from a female donor in good health, enrolled as a control in a pregnancy study. Each CDR3 is given without its conserved first and last residue. The order of the fields is CDR3 protein, V gene.

CDR3aa: ASSIGTSGRALREQF
v_gene: TRBV7-3

CDR3aa: ASSVVETGGNTIY
v_gene: TRBV9

CDR3aa: ASSGGTVSNQPQH
v_gene: TRBV28

CDR3aa: ASTGTIETQY
v_gene: TRBV28

CDR3aa: ASSTLQDRVYTEAF
v_gene: TRBV21-1

CDR3aa: ASSSWVATHEQY
v_gene: TRBV27

CDR3aa: ASSSSTSGRTSGNEQF
v_gene: TRBV27

CDR3aa: ASSPDRQGNTEAF
v_gene: TRBV18

CDR3aa: ASSHRDSPYNEQF
v_gene: TRBV5-1

CDR3aa: ASTSRGGGNWGEQF
v_gene: TRBV2

CDR3aa: ASSLSGVGYT
v_gene: TRBV5-1

CDR3aa: ASSETFSGDTQY
v_gene: TRBV6-4

CDR3aa: SVTTGDSSYEQY
v_gene: TRBV29-1

CDR3aa: ASSYVGPGQNQPQH
v_gene: TRBV6-5

CDR3aa: ASSIKTGGDTGELF
v_gene: TRBV19

CDR3aa: ASSQAGGNTDTQY
v_gene: TRBV4-2

CDR3aa: ASSRQNSPLH
v_gene: TRBV14

CDR3aa: ASREGTSGANVLT
v_gene: TRBV5-1

CDR3aa: ASSERGGDTDTQY
v_gene: TRBV9

CDR3aa: ASSLSAKQQGSSYEQY
v_gene: TRBV7-9

CDR3aa: ASGLAAGGAGFEQF
v_gene: TRBV12-5

CDR3aa: ASDPGLAGRETQY
v_gene: TRBV2

CDR3aa: ASSLPGSEQY
v_gene: TRBV18

CDR3aa: ASSFRRGAAGELF
v_gene: TRBV7-8

CDR3aa: AWRRKGSGGYNEQF
v_gene: TRBV30

CDR3aa: ATSSGRHFNEQF
v_gene: TRBV6-5

CDR3aa: ASSPRLGASTDTQY
v_gene: TRBV18

CDR3aa: ASSLTRSYEQY
v_gene: TRBV7-6

CDR3aa: ASSLSLGTGEAF
v_gene: TRBV7-6

CDR3aa: ASSFTVNTGELF
v_gene: TRBV27

CDR3aa: ASSQASLPHYGYT
v_gene: TRBV4-1

CDR3aa: ASSLGTGNNSPLH
v_gene: TRBV5-4

CDR3aa: ASSLRLGNEQF
v_gene: TRBV7-9

CDR3aa: ASSYNNEQF
v_gene: TRBV5-1

CDR3aa: ASSRDRAQETQY
v_gene: TRBV4-2

CDR3aa: ASRHRETTWPQH
v_gene: TRBV19

CDR3aa: ASSYGGGETQY
v_gene: TRBV5-4

CDR3aa: ASSGRDRVDGYT
v_gene: TRBV5-4

CDR3aa: ASSEAGGQGSSYNSPLH
v_gene: TRBV6-1

CDR3aa: ASSYISSDEQY
v_gene: TRBV6-6